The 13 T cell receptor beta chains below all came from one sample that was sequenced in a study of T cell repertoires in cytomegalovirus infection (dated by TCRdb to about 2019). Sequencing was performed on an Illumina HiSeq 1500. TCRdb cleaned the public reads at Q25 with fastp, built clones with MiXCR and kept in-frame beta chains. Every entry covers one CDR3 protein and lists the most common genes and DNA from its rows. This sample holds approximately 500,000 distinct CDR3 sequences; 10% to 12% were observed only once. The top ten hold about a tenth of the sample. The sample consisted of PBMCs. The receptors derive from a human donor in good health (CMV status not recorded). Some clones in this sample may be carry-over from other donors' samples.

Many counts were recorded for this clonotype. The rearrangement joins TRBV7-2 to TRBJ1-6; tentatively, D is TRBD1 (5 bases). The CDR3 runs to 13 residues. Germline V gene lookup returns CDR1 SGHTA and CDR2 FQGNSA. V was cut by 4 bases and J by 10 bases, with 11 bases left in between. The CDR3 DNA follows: TGTGCCAGCAGCTCCTTACAGGCCTCACCCCTCCACTTT. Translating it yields CASSSLQASPLHF.

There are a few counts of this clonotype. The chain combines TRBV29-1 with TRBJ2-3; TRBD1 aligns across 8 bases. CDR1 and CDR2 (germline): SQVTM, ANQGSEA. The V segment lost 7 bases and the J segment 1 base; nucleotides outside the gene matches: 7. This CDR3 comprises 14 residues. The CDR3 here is CSGAVGQGTDTQYF. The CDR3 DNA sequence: TGCAGCGGAGCAGTGGGACAGGGCACAGATACGCAGTATTTT.

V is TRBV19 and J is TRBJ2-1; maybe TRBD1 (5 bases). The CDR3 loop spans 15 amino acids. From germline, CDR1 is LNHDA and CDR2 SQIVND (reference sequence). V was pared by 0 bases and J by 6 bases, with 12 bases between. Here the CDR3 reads CASSIDRQGGNEQFF. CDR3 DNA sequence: TGTGCCAGTAGTATAGATCGGCAGGGTGGCAATGAGCAGTTCTTC.

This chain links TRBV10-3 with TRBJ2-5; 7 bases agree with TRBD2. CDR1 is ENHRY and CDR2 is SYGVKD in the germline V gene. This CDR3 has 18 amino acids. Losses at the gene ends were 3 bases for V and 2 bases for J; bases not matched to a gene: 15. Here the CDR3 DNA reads TGTGCCATCAGTGACCCCCTCGAGCGGGGAGATAAACAAGAGACCCAGTACTTC. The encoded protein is CAISDPLERGDKQETQYF.

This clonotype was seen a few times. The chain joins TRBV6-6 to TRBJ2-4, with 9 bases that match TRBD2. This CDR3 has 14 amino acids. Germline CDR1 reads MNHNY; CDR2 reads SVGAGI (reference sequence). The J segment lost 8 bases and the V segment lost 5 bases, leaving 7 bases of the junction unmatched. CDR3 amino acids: CASSPGLARDIQYF. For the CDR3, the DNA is TGTGCCAGCAGTCCGGGACTAGCCAGGGACATTCAGTACTTC.

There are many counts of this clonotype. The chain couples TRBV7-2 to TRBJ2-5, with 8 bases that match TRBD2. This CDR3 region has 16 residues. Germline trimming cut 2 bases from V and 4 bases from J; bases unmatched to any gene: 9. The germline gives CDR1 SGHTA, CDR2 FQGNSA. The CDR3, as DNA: TGTGCCAGCAGCTTATATGGGGCGGGAGGAGGAGAGACCCAGTACTTC. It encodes CASSLYGAGGGETQYF.

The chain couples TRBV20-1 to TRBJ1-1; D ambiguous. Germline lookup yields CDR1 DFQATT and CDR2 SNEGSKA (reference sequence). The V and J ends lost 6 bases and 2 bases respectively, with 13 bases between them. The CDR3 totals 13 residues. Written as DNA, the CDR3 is TGCAGTGCCTCTCCGAGGGCTAACACTGAAGCTTTCTTT. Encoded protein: CSASPRANTEAFF.

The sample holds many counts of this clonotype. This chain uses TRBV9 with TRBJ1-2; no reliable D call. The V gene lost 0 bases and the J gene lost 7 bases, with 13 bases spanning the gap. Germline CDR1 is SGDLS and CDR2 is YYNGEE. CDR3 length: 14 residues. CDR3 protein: CASSVVASLSGYTF. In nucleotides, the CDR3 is TGTGCCAGCAGCGTAGTGGCGTCCTTAAGTGGCTACACCTTC.

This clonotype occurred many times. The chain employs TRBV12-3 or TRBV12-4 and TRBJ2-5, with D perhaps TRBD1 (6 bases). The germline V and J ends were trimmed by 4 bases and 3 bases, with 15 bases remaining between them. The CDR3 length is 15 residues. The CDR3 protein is CASSSWGPPEETQYF. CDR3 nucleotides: TGTGCCAGCAGTTCCTGGGGGCCCCCGGAAGAGACCCAGTACTTC.

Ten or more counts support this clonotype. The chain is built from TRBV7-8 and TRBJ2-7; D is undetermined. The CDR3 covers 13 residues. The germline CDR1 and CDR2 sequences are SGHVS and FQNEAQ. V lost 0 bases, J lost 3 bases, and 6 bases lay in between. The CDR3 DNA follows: TGTGCCAGCAGCTTAGCGCGGTACTACGAGCAGTACTTC. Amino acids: CASSLARYYEQYF.

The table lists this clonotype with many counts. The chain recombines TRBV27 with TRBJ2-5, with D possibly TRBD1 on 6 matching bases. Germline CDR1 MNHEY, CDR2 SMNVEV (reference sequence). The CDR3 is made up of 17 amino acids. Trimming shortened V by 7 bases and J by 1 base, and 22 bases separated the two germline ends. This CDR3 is CASTPPGQYLPQETQYF. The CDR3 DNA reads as TGTGCCAGCACCCCTCCGGGACAATATTTACCCCAAGAGACCCAGTACTTC.

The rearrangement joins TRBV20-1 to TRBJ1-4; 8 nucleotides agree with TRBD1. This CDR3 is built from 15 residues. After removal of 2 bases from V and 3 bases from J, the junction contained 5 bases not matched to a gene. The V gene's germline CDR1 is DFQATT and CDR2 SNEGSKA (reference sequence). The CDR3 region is CSARSYRGSNEKLFF. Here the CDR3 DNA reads TGCAGTGCTAGATCCTACAGGGGGTCTAATGAAAAACTGTTTTTT.

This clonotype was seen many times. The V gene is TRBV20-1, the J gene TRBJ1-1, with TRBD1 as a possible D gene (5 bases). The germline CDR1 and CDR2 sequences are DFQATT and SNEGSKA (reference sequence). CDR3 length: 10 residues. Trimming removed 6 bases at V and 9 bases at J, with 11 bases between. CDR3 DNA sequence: TGCAGTGCATTTGAGGGGCAAGCTTTCTTT. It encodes CSAFEGQAFF.